A selection of T cell receptor beta chains follows, all from one sample in a study of patients and donors after allogeneic stem cell transplantation. Via MiXCR, TCRdb re-called the RT-PCR reads, giving one row per CDR3 protein. The sample shows roughly 200,000 distinct CDR3 sequences, more than 35% of them seen only once. The sequenced sample consisted of blood, either unsorted or a sorted T cell fraction (not recorded which). These receptors were obtained from a human donor who was either an allogeneic HSCT recipient or a stem cell or donor lymphocyte infusion donor (not recorded which). It is not recorded whose cells these are; they may come from a transplant donor. Both conserved end residues are part of each CDR3. The order of the fields is clone size, V gene, J gene, D gene, CDR3 protein, CDR3 DNA. A D gene is named only where the DNA matches it firmly. Size values are once, few and many counts, or a class for expanded clones, and some rows have none.

>.|TRBV21-1|TRBJ1-2|.
CASNSGRQGNYGYTF
TGTGCCAGCAACTCCGGCCGACAGGGCAACTATGGCTACACCTTC
>few|TRBV21-1|TRBJ2-3|.
CASTLSVAPAFTDTQYF
TGTGCCAGCACCCTCTCGGTGGCCCCCGCCTTCACAGATACGCAGTATTTT
>.|TRBV5-1|TRBJ2-2|.
CASSLAEAGELFF
TGCGCCAGCAGCTTGGCCGAGGCCGGGGAGCTGTTTTTT
>many|TRBV3-1|TRBJ1-1|.
CASSQGWDTEAFF
TGTGCCAGCAGCCAAGGGTGGGACACTGAAGCTTTCTTT
>.|TRBV6-5|TRBJ1-1|TRBD1
CASSYARTGNTEAFF
TGTGCCAGCAGTTACGCCCGGACAGGGAACACTGAAGCTTTCTTT
>.|TRBV12-3/TRBV12-4|TRBJ1-4|.
CASSFQGREKLFF
TGTGCCAGCAGTTTCCAAGGACGCGAAAAACTGTTTTTT
>once|TRBV28|TRBJ2-3|TRBD1
CASTKRGTATDTQYF
TGTGCCAGCACCAAAAGGGGGACAGCCACAGATACGCAGTATTTT
>.|TRBV7-3|TRBJ1-1|TRBD1
CASSRVGGGTEAFF
TGTGCCAGCAGCCGAGTAGGGGGCGGGACTGAAGCTTTCTTT
>.|TRBV24-1|TRBJ1-2|TRBD1
CATSESPGTGVYGYTF
TGTGCCACCAGTGAGTCGCCGGGGACAGGGGTCTATGGCTACACCTTC
>.|TRBV29-1|TRBJ2-1|.
CSFRTVYNEQFF
TGCAGCTTTCGGACAGTCTACAATGAGCAGTTCTTC
>few|TRBV15|TRBJ2-3|.
CATSRGDTQYF
TGTGCCACCAGCAGAGGAGATACGCAGTATTTT
>.|TRBV20-1|TRBJ2-7|TRBD2
CSATSPWEGRHEQYF
TGCAGTGCTACCTCCCCGTGGGAGGGAAGGCACGAGCAGTACTTC
>.|TRBV7-3|TRBJ2-2|.
CASSPPGVGGELFF
TGTGCCAGCAGCCCCCCCGGGGTCGGCGGGGAGCTGTTTTTT
>few|TRBV6-2/TRBV6-3|TRBJ1-5|.
CASSLSWGFNQPQHF
TGTGCCAGCAGTCTGTCATGGGGTTTCAATCAGCCCCAGCATTTT
>few|TRBV29-1|TRBJ1-2|.
CSVILVQGNGYTF
TGCAGCGTGATCCTAGTACAGGGTAATGGCTACACCTTC
>.|TRBV9|TRBJ1-1|TRBD1
CASSLAGGINTEAFF
TGTGCCAGCAGCCTCGCAGGGGGGATTAACACTGAAGCTTTCTTT
>.|TRBV7-9|TRBJ1-2|.
CASSLTRDRKGYTF
TGTGCCAGCAGCTTAACCAGGGATCGGAAAGGCTACACCTTC
>few|TRBV9|TRBJ1-2|.
CASNPGTATNYGYTF
TGTGCCAGCAACCCAGGGACGGCGACTAACTATGGCTACACCTTC
>.|TRBV12-3/TRBV12-4|TRBJ1-1|TRBD1
CASRLTGGDGEAFF
TGTGCCAGCAGGCTGACAGGGGGGGACGGTGAAGCTTTCTTT
>few|TRBV12-3/TRBV12-4|TRBJ2-5|TRBD2
CASSFGLAETQYF
TGTGCCAGCAGTTTCGGACTAGCAGAGACCCAGTACTTC
>.|TRBV30|TRBJ1-2|.
CAWSQSDYAYTF
TGTGCCTGGAGTCAAAGCGACTATGCCTACACCTTC
>.|TRBV12-3/TRBV12-4|TRBJ2-7|.
CASSLLEGTEQYF
TGTGCCAGCAGTTTATTGGAGGGGACCGAGCAGTACTTC
>few|TRBV2|TRBJ1-1|.
CASSGEVRSYTNTEAFF
TGTGCCAGCAGCGGGGAAGTCAGATCTTACACTAACACTGAAGCTTTCTTT
>few|TRBV29-1|TRBJ2-5|TRBD1
CSVQGSSGETQYF
TGCAGCGTACAGGGGTCTTCGGGTGAGACCCAGTACTTC
>few|TRBV21-1|TRBJ1-1|.
CASSKVVAVTKAFF
TGTGCCAGCAGCAAAGTGGTGGCAGTGACAAAAGCTTTCTTT
>.|TRBV5-1|TRBJ2-3|TRBD2
CASSPGTSLFRDTQYF
TGCGCCAGCAGCCCCGGGACTAGCCTTTTTCGAGATACGCAGTATTTT
>.|TRBV4-2|TRBJ2-3|.
CASSHPIAVTQYF
TGTGCCAGCAGTCACCCTATAGCGGTTACGCAGTATTTT
>.|TRBV30|TRBJ1-1|.
CAWNPGMNTEAFF
TGTGCCTGGAACCCGGGCATGAACACTGAAGCTTTCTTT
>.|TRBV7-8|TRBJ1-5|.
CASTSSFGNQPQHF
TGTGCCAGCACCTCCAGCTTTGGCAATCAGCCCCAGCATTTT
>.|TRBV29-1|TRBJ1-5|.
CSVAETGVNQPQHF
TGCAGCGTCGCGGAGACGGGGGTCAATCAGCCCCAGCATTTT
>few|TRBV2|TRBJ1-1|TRBD1
CASSYRGQLNTEAFF
TGTGCCAGCAGTTACAGGGGGCAGCTGAACACTGAAGCTTTCTTT
>few|TRBV30|TRBJ2-7|.
CAWRRRGSYEQYF
TGTGCCTGGAGAAGGAGGGGATCCTACGAGCAGTACTTC
>.|TRBV7-9|TRBJ2-1|.
CASSREGPYNEQFF
TGTGCCAGCAGTCGAGAAGGTCCCTACAATGAGCAGTTCTTC
>.|TRBV4-1|TRBJ2-5|TRBD1
CASSQADQGGVETQYF
TGCGCCAGCAGCCAAGCGGATCAAGGGGGCGTAGAGACCCAGTACTTC
>few|TRBV12-3/TRBV12-4|TRBJ2-5|.
CASSSSGLGETQYF
TGTGCCAGCAGTTCCTCGGGACTGGGCGAGACCCAGTACTTC
>.|TRBV27|TRBJ1-2|TRBD1
CASSSRDRLNYGYTF
TGTGCCAGCAGTTCCCGGGACAGGCTTAACTATGGCTACACCTTC
>.|TRBV20-1|TRBJ2-2|TRBD2
CSVTLAGANTGELFF
TGCAGTGTCACACTAGCGGGAGCTAACACCGGGGAGCTGTTTTTT
>.|TRBV7-2|TRBJ1-5|.
CASSLPGAQPQHF
TGTGCCAGCAGCTTACCCGGGGCTCAGCCCCAGCATTTT
>few|TRBV4-3|TRBJ1-3|.
CASSQVALGRNTIYF
TGCGCCAGCAGCCAAGTGGCGTTGGGGCGGAACACCATATATTTT
>.|TRBV9|TRBJ2-7|.
CASSVATAPYEQYF
TGTGCCAGCAGCGTGGCGACGGCCCCCTACGAGCAGTACTTC
>.|TRBV12-3/TRBV12-4|TRBJ2-1|TRBD2
CASSLSGTNNEQFF
TGTGCCAGCAGTTTAAGCGGGACGAACAATGAGCAGTTCTTC
>few|TRBV28|TRBJ1-2|.
CASSPRSNYGYTF
TGTGCCAGCAGTCCGAGAAGCAACTATGGCTACACCTTC
>.|TRBV10-2|TRBJ1-2|TRBD1
CASSESGQGPYGYTF
TGCGCCAGCAGTGAGTCAGGACAGGGGCCCTATGGCTACACCTTC